In this sample, the clone carrying this TCR beta chain turned up a few times. The record originates from a study of CD8+CD57+ T cells in acquired aplastic anemia. Genomic DNA was employed as the template in profiling TCR beta VDJ and CDR3. A single record per CDR3 protein comes from TCRdb applying MiXCR to the reads. The sample records more than 150,000 distinct CDR3 sequences, 48% being singletons. Germline trimming cut 9 bases from V and 4 bases from J; bases unmatched to any gene: 5. This CDR3 has 14 amino acids. Germline values: CDR1 KGHDR, CDR2 SFDVKD. Sequenced patients had shown CD8+CD57+ cell expansion by flow cytometry. At the time of blood sampling, patients had not yet received any therapy.

The chain combines TRBV24-1 with TRBJ1-6; the match to TRBD1 covers 7 bases. The sample taken for sequencing was sorted CD4+, CD8+, or CD8+CD57+ T cells (not recorded which) from PBMCs. This clonotype originated in a human donor with aplastic anemia. The CDR3 is CATYEGQYNSPLHF. The CDR3 DNA reads as TGTGCCACCTACGAGGGACAGTATAATTCACCCCTCCACTTT.